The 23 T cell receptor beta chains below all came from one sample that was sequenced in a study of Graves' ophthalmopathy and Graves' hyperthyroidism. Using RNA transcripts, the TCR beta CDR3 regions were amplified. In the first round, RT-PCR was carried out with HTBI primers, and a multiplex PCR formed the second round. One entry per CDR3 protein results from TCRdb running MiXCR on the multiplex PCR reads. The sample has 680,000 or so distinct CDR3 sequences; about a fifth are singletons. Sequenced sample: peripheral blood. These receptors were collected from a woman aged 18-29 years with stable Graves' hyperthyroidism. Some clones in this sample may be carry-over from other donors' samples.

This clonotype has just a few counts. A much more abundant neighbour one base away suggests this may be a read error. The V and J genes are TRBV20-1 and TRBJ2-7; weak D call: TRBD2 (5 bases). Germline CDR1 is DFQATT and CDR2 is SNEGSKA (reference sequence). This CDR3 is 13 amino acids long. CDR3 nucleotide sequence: TGCAGTGCTCTCCGGGGTTCGCTCTACAAGCAGTACTTC. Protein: CSALRGSLYKQYF.

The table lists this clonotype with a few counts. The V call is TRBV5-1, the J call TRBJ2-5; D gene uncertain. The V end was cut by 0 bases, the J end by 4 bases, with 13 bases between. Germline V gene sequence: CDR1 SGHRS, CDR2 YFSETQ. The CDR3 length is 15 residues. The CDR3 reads CASSLAVGIGETQYF. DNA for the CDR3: TGCGCCAGCAGCTTGGCCGTCGGCATTGGAGAGACCCAGTACTTC.

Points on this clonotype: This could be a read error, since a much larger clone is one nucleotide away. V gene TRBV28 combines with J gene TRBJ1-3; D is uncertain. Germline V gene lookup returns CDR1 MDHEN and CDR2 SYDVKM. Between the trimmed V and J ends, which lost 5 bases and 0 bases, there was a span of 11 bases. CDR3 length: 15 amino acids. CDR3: CASSGEVLSGNTIYF. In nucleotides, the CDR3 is TGTGCCAGCAGTGGGGAGGTTCTCTCTGGAAACACCATATATTTT.

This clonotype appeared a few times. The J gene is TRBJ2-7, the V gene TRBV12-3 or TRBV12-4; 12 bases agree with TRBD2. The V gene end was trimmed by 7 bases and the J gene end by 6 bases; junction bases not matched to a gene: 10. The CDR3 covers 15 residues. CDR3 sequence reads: CASTTRRTSGTEQYF. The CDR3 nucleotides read TGTGCCAGCACTACCCGCCGGACTAGCGGGACCGAGCAGTACTTC.

In DNA form, the CDR3 reads TGTGCCAGCAGTTACTCGAGGACAACATCCTACGAGCAGTACTTC. This sequence encodes CASSYSRTTSYEQYF. The V and J genes are TRBV6-5 and TRBJ2-7; the D gene is possibly TRBD1 (5 bases). CDR3 length: 15 residues. Trimming stripped 0 bases from V and 1 base from J, with 10 bases between. Germline lookup yields CDR1 MNHEY and CDR2 SVGAGI.

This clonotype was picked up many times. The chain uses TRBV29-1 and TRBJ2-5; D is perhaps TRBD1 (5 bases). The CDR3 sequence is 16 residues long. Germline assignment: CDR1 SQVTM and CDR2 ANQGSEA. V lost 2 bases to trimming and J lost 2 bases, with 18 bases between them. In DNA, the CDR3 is TGCAGCGTTGAACTTTTGGGGCAGGGAAAACAAGAGACCCAGTACTTC. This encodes CSVELLGQGKQETQYF.

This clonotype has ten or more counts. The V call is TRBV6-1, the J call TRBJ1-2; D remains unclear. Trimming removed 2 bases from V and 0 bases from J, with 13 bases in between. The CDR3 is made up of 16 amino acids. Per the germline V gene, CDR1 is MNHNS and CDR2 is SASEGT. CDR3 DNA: TGTGCCAGCAGTGAAAACTTGGCCAGCGCTAACTATGGCTACACCTTC. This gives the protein CASSENLASANYGYTF.

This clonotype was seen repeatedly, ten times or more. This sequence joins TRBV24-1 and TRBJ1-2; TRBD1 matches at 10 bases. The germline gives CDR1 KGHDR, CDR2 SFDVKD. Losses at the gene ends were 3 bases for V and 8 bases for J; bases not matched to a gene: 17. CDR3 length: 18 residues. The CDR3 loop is CATSDHTGTGAELWGYTF. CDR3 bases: TGTGCCACCAGTGATCACACCGGGACAGGGGCCGAACTATGGGGCTACACCTTC.

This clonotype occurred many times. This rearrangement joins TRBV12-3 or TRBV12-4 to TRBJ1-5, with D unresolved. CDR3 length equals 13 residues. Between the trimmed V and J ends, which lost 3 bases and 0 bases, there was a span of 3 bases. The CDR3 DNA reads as TGTGCCAGCAGTTTGGGTAGCAATCAGCCCCAGCATTTT. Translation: CASSLGSNQPQHF.

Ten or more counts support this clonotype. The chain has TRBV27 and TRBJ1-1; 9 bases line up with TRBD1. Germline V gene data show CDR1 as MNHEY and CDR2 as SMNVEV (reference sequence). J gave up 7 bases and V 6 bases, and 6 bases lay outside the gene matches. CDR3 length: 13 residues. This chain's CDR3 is CASSYGTGLEAFF. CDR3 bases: TGTGCCAGCAGCTATGGGACAGGGCTTGAAGCTTTCTTT.

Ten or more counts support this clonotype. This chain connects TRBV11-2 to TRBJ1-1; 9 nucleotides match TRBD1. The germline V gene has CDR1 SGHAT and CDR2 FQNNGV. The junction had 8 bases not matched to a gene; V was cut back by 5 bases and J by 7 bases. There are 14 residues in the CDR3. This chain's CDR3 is CASSPEGTGFEAFF. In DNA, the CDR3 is TGTGCCAGCAGCCCAGAGGGGACAGGGTTTGAAGCTTTCTTT.

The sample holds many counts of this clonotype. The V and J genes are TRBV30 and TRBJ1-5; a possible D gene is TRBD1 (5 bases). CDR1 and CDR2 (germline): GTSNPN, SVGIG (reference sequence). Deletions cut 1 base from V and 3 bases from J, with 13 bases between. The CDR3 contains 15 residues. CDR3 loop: CAWSAGPYNNQPQHF. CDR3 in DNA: TGTGCCTGGAGTGCAGGGCCCTATAACAATCAGCCCCAGCATTTT.

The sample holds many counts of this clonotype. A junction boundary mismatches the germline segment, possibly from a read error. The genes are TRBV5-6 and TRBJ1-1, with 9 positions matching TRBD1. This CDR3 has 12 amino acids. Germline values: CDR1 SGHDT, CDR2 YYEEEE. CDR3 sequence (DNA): TGTGCCAGCACCCACAGGGGGCCTGAGGCTTTCTTT. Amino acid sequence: CASTHRGPEAFF. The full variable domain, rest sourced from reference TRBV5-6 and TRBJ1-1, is DAGVTQSPTHLIKTRGQQVTLRCSPKSGHDTVSWYQQALGQGPQFIFQYYEEEERQRGNFPDRFSGHQFPNYSSELNVNALLLGDSALYLCASTHRGPEAFFGQGTRLTVV.

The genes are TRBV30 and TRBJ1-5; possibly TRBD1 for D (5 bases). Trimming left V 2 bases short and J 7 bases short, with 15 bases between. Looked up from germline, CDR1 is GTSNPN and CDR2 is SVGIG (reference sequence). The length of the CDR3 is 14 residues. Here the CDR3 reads CAWSWAGQEQPQHF. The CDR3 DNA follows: TGTGCCTGGAGTTGGGCAGGGCAGGAACAGCCCCAGCATTTT.

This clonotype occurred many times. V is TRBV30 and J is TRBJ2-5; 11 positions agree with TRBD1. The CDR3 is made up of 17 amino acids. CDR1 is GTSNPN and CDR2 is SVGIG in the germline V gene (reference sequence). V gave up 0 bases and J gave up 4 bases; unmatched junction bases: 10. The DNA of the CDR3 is TGTGCCTGGAGTGTACGAGGGACAGGGGGGTTTGGAGAGACCCAGTACTTC. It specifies CAWSVRGTGGFGETQYF.

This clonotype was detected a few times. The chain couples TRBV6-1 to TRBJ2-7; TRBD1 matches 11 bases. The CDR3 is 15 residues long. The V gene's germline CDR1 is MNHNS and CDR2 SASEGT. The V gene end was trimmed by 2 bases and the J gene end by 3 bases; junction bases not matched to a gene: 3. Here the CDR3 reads CASSERTGGFYEQYF. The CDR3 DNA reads TGTGCCAGCAGTGAAAGGACAGGGGGCTTCTACGAGCAGTACTTC.

Here the CDR3 reads CASSTAGGVTGELFF. Here the CDR3 DNA reads TGTGCCAGCAGTACAGCGGGGGGGGTCACCGGGGAGCTGTTTTTT. The V and J genes are TRBV12-3 or TRBV12-4 and TRBJ2-2; 10 bases map to TRBD2. V shed 5 bases and J 4 bases; nucleotides not matched to a gene: 4. The CDR3 covers 15 residues.

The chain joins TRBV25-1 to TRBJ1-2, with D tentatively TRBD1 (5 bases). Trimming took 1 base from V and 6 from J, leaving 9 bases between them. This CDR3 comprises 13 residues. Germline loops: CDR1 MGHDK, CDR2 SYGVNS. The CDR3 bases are TGTGCCAGCAGTGAATCCAGGGTTCATGGCTACACCTTC. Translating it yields CASSESRVHGYTF.

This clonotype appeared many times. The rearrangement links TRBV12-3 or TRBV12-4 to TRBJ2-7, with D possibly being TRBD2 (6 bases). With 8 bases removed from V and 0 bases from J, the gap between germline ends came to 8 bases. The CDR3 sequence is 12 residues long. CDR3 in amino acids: CASGRISYEQYF. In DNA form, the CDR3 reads TGTGCCAGCGGGAGGATCTCCTACGAGCAGTACTTC.

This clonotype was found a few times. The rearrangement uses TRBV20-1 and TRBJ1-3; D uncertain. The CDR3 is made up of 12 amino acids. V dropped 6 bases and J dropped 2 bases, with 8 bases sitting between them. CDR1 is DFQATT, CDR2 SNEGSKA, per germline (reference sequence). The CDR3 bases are TGCAGTGCGCCGGACCCTGGAAACACCATATATTTT. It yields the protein CSAPDPGNTIYF.

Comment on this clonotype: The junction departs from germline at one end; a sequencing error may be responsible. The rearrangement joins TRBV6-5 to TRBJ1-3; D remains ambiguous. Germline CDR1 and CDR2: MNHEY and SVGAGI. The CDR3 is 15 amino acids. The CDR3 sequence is CASSYHSTNGNTIYF. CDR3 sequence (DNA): TGTGCCAGCAGTTACCACAGCACGAACGGAAACACTATATATTTT.

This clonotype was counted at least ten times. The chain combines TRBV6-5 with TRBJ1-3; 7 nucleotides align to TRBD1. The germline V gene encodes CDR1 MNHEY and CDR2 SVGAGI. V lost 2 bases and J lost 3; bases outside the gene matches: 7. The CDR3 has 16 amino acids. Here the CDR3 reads CASSYQLGQVGNTIYF. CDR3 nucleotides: TGTGCCAGCAGTTACCAACTAGGACAGGTTGGAAACACCATATATTTT.

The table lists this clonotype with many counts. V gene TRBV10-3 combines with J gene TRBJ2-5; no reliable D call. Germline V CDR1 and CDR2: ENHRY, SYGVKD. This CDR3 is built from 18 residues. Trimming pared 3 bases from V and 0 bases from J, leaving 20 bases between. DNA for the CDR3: TGTGCCATCAGTGAAATTCCCCCCGAGCGACAATACCAAGAGACCCAGTACTTC. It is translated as CAISEIPPERQYQETQYF.